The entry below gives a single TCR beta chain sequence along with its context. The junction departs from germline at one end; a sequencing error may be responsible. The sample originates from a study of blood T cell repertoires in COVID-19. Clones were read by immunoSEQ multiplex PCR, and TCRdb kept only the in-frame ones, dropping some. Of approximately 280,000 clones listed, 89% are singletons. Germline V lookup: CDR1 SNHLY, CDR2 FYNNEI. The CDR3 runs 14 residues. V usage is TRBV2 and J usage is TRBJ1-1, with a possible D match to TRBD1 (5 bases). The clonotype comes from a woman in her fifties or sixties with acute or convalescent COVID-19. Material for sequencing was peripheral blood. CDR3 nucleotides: TGTGCCAGCAGTGAGGGCAGGGTGAAGACTGAAGCTTTCTTT. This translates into CASSEGRVKTEAFF.